The 17 T cell receptor beta chains given below trace back to one sample, sequenced in a study of shared clonotypes between healthy human individuals (dated by TCRdb to about 2020). The library came from the immunoSEQ multiplex PCR assay. The immuneACCESS repertoire file appears here via TCRdb, limited to in-frame rearrangements. These files lack a portion of the clones; in checked studies, under half of the deficit traces to unresolved V genes, and the cause of the others is not known. This sample comprises about a million clones, roughly 80% of them detected only once. Approximately 1.5% of the sample is held by the ten biggest clonotypes. Sequenced: memory CD4+ T cells sorted from blood. The sample's cell subset or site label, in plain terms: CD45RA-negative fraction. Receptors were obtained from a man aged 18-30 years in good health.

CDR3 residues: CASSPEDQGRGTDTQYF. The CDR3 DNA reads TGTGCCAGCAGCCCTGAGGATCAGGGGCGCGGTACAGATACGCAGTATTTT. The chain links TRBV9 to TRBJ2-3; maybe TRBD1 (6 bases). The CDR3 has 17 amino acids. The V end was cut by 4 bases, the J end by 3 bases, with 21 bases between. CDR1 and CDR2 (germline): SGDLS, YYNGEE.

The chain uses TRBV14 and TRBJ2-4; no clear D. Germline V gene sequence: CDR1 SGHDN, CDR2 FVKESK. The CDR3 has 15 amino acids. The V gene lost 1 base and the J gene lost 1 base, with 8 bases spanning the gap. The CDR3 sequence: CASSQASLAKNIQYF. The CDR3 DNA is TGTGCCAGCAGCCAAGCGAGCTTGGCCAAAAACATTCAGTACTTC.

The V and J genes are TRBV7-8 and TRBJ1-3, with D hard to call. V was trimmed by 1 base and J by 4 bases, leaving 8 bases between them. Looked up from germline, CDR1 is SGHVS and CDR2 is FQNEAQ. This CDR3 is 14 amino acids long. The CDR3 loop is CASSLGVTGNTIYF. The DNA of the CDR3 is TGTGCCAGCAGCTTAGGGGTGACCGGAAACACCATATATTTT.

As concerns this clone: Other DNA sequences in this specimen translate into the identical CDR3. The CDR3 sequence: CASSLEPYSNQPQHF. CDR3 nucleotides: TGTGCCAGCAGCTTGGAACCGTATAGCAATCAGCCCCAGCATTTT. The chain links TRBV7-2 to TRBJ1-5; D gene uncertain. The V and J ends lost 3 bases and 0 bases respectively, with 9 bases between them. CDR1 and CDR2 (germline): SGHTA, FQGNSA. The CDR3 runs to 15 residues.

J is TRBJ2-3 and V is TRBV6-4; a weak D match, TRBD2 (5 bases). Per germline, CDR1 MRHNA and CDR2 SNTAGT. Trimming stripped 3 bases from V and 10 bases from J, with 8 bases between. This CDR3 region has 11 residues. The CDR3 nucleotides are TGTGCCAGCAGTGATTCGGGGTCGCAGTATTTT. Translating gives CASSDSGSQYF.

As regards this clone: At the DNA level, this CDR3 is encoded by other sequences in the same sample as well. This chain links TRBV19 with TRBJ2-2; D ambiguous. Germline CDR1 LNHDA, CDR2 SQIVND (reference sequence). This CDR3 contains 13 residues. Trimming took off 1 base at V and 7 bases at J, with 7 bases between the two ends. The CDR3 region is CASSIGRIGELFF. In DNA, the CDR3 is TGTGCCAGTAGTATAGGAAGGATCGGGGAGCTGTTTTTT.

In DNA, the CDR3 is TGTGCCAGCAGCTTAGGCGTCACCTACAATGAGCAGTTCTTC. This sequence encodes CASSLGVTYNEQFF. The chain uses TRBV11-2 and TRBJ2-1, with D uncertain. This CDR3 has 14 residues. Germline V CDR1 and CDR2: SGHAT, FQNNGV. V was shortened by 1 base and J by 2 bases, with 6 bases between the two germline ends. Supplemented by reference TRBV11-2 and TRBJ2-1, the full variable domain reads EAGVAQSPRYKIIEKRQSVAFWCNPISGHATLYWYQQILGQGPKLLIQFQNNGVVDDSQLPKDRFSAERLKGVDSTLKIQPAKLEDSAVYLCASSLGVTYNEQFFGPGTRLTVL.

V and J are TRBV4-2 and TRBJ2-3; the match to TRBD2 covers 8 bases. After removal of 1 base from V and 3 bases from J, the junction contained 6 bases not matched to a gene. The CDR3 extends over 16 amino acids. Looked up from germline, CDR1 is LGHNA and CDR2 is YNFKEQ. The CDR3 loop is CASSQGDSGATDTQYF. In DNA, the CDR3 is TGTGCCAGCAGCCAAGGGGATAGCGGGGCGACAGATACGCAGTATTTT.

This clone was seen once. The chain uses TRBV6-5 and TRBJ1-2; 10 nucleotides agree with TRBD1. Germline-derived CDR1 and CDR2 are MNHEY and SVGAGI. This CDR3 comprises 15 residues. With 6 bases clipped from V and 2 bases from J, the junction kept 6 bases outside the gene matches. The CDR3 protein is CASSWDRGPNYGYTF. The DNA of the CDR3 is TGTGCCAGCAGCTGGGACAGGGGCCCAAACTATGGCTACACCTTC.

This clone was seen a single time. The CDR3 loop reads CASTPRRWSYGYTF. The CDR3 region has the DNA TGTGCCAGTACCCCTAGAAGGTGGAGCTATGGCTACACCTTC. The chain links TRBV19 to TRBJ1-2; no clear D. CDR1 and CDR2 (germline): LNHDA, SQIVND (reference sequence). CDR3 size: 14 residues. V shed 7 bases and J shed 4 bases, with 16 bases lying between them. Combining the CDR3 with reference TRBV19 and TRBJ1-2 gives the whole variable domain DGGITQSPKYLFRKEGQNVTLSCEQNLNHDAMYWYRQDPGQGLRLIYYSQIVNDFQKGDIAEGYSVSREKKESFPLTVTSAQKNPTAFYLCASTPRRWSYGYTFGSGTRLTVV.

The V call is TRBV5-1, the J call TRBJ1-3; 8 nucleotides align to TRBD1. CDR3 length: 15 amino acids. Trimming took 0 bases from V and 2 from J; bases not matched to a gene: 1. Germline V CDR1 and CDR2: SGHRS, YFSETQ. The CDR3 loop is CASSLDRGAGNTIYF. The CDR3 bases are TGCGCCAGCAGCTTGGACAGGGGGGCTGGAAACACCATATATTTT.

The rearrangement uses TRBV7-8 and TRBJ2-1; 7 bases map to TRBD1. The CDR3 covers 16 residues. Trimming took 2 bases from V and 7 from J; bases not matched to a gene: 11. CDR1 is SGHVS, CDR2 FQNEAQ, per germline. The CDR3 region is CASSLTTGSFKNEQFF. CDR3 DNA: TGTGCCAGCAGCTTAACGACAGGGAGTTTTAAGAATGAGCAGTTCTTC. Full variable domain (remainder filled in from reference TRBV7-8 and TRBJ2-1): GAGVSQSPRYKVAKRGQDVALRCDPISGHVSLFWYQQALGQGPEFLTYFQNEAQLDKSGLPSDRFFAERPEGSVSTLKIQRTQQEDSAVYLCASSLTTGSFKNEQFFGPGTRLTVL.

This clone was counted a single time. This chain connects TRBV5-1 to TRBJ2-2, with D perhaps matching TRBD2 (6 bases). V lost 1 base, J lost 1 base, and 11 bases lay in between. Germline loops: CDR1 SGHRS, CDR2 YFSETQ. CDR3 length: 16 residues. This chain's CDR3 is CASSLFPAGNTGELFF. The CDR3, as DNA: TGCGCCAGCAGCTTGTTCCCAGCGGGGAACACCGGGGAGCTGTTTTTT.

This chain links TRBV6-5 with TRBJ2-1; 9 bases agree with TRBD1. With V trimmed by 5 bases and J by 7 bases, 6 bases remained unmatched. Germline assignment: CDR1 MNHEY and CDR2 SVGAGI. The CDR3 length is 14 residues. CDR3 nucleotides: TGTGCCAGCAGTCGCGGACAGGGGAGGAATGAGCAGTTCTTC. Translation: CASSRGQGRNEQFF.

The genes are TRBV4-1 and TRBJ2-3; TRBD2 matches at 7 bases. Germline CDR1 and CDR2: MGHRA and YSYEKL. This CDR3 has 16 residues. Germline trimming cut 1 base from V and 0 bases from J; bases unmatched to any gene: 4. Here the CDR3 reads CASSQGLAASTDTQYF. CDR3 DNA: TGCGCCAGCAGCCAAGGGCTAGCGGCCAGCACAGATACGCAGTATTTT.

The chain employs TRBV2 and TRBJ2-4, with D possibly being TRBD1 (5 bases). Trimming pared 7 bases from V and 0 bases from J, leaving 7 bases between. There are 13 residues in the CDR3. CDR1 and CDR2 (germline): SNHLY, FYNNEI. The CDR3 DNA is TGTGCCAGCATGGGGCTAGCCAAAAACATTCAGTACTTC. It encodes CASMGLAKNIQYF.

This clone occurred a few times. J is TRBJ1-5 and V is TRBV7-3; no clear D gene. Per germline, CDR1 SGHTA and CDR2 FQGTGA. This CDR3 spans 12 amino acids. The ends were cut back, 3 bases at V and 6 bases at J, with 6 bases in the middle. CDR3 amino acids: CASSFFSQPQHF. CDR3 DNA sequence: TGTGCCAGCAGCTTCTTTAGTCAGCCCCAGCATTTT.